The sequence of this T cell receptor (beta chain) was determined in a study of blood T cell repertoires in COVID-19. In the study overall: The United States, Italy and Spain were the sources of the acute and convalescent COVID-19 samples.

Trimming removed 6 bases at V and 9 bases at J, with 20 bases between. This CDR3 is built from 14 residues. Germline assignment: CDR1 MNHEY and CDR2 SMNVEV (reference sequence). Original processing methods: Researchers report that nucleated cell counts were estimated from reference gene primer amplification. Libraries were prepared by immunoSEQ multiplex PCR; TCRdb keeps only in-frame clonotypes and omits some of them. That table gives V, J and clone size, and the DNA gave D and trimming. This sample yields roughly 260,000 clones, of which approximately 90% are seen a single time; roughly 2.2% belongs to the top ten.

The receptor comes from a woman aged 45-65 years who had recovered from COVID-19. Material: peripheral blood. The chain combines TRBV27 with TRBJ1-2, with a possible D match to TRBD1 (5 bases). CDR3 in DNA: TGTGCCAGCAGCCCCCTGGAGGGACGGACGCGCTACACCTTC. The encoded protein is CASSPLEGRTRYTF.